This T cell receptor (beta chain) comes out of a study of regulatory and conventional T cells in RAG deficiency. Produced via immunoSEQ multiplex PCR; TCRdb's table is partial and in-frame only. In the table there are more than 9,500 clones, 85% to 95% of which are singletons. Whole-study results and caveats: These Omenn syndrome Treg sorts may hold peripherally activated cells instead. Other subsets showed approximately 10-fold reductions, but Treg unique TCR beta sequences fell roughly 90-fold in these patients. Shorter CDR3s in all patient subsets; >80% Treg-Tconv overlap in Omenn.

The CDR3 is 15 amino acids. The V gene's germline CDR1 is MDHEN and CDR2 SYDVKM. Trimming cost V 6 bases and J 5 bases; bases outside gene matches: 4. Comments on this clone: The antigen remains undetermined.

The sorted conventional CD4+ T cells were CD25-low and CD127-high, with genomic DNA sequenced. This same sample was also part of a study on regulatory T cells. That work contributes: The primer mix had 52 TRBV and 13 TRBJ primers. In patients, unique TRB V-J pairs were restricted and V/J usage skewed, especially in Tregs.

The clonotype originates from a human donor in good health. The sequencing input was CD4+ effector T cells sorted from blood. The chain couples TRBV28 to TRBJ1-6; 10 bases line up with TRBD1. CDR3 DNA: TGTGCCAGCAGGGATGACAGGGGGCATAATTCACCCCTCCACTTT. Its protein product is CASRDDRGHNSPLHF.